The clone carrying this TCR beta chain was observed at least ten times. Germline CDR1 and CDR2: SGHRS and YFSETQ. CDR3 size: 15 residues. V trimming: 7 bases; J trimming: 5 bases; junction bases outside the gene matches: 7. The sample originates from a study of T cells in Graves' hyperthyroidism and ophthalmopathy. It was RNA transcripts that yielded the amplified TCR beta CDR3 regions. The TCR CDR3 was amplified in a first-round RT-PCR using the HTBI primer set. Via MiXCR, TCRdb re-called the multiplex PCR reads, giving one row per CDR3 protein. The table has fewer than 450,000 distinct CDR3 sequences, approximately 17% seen once; the top ten hold around a third.

The clonotype originates from a woman in her 30s with Graves' hyperthyroidism that later progressed to Graves' ophthalmopathy. V usage is TRBV5-1 and J usage is TRBJ2-1, with 12 bases fitting TRBD2. What was sequenced was blood. Here the CDR3 DNA reads TGCGCCAGCCGACTAGCGGGAGTGAGTAACAATGAGCAGTTCTTC. Protein sequence: CASRLAGVSNNEQFF.